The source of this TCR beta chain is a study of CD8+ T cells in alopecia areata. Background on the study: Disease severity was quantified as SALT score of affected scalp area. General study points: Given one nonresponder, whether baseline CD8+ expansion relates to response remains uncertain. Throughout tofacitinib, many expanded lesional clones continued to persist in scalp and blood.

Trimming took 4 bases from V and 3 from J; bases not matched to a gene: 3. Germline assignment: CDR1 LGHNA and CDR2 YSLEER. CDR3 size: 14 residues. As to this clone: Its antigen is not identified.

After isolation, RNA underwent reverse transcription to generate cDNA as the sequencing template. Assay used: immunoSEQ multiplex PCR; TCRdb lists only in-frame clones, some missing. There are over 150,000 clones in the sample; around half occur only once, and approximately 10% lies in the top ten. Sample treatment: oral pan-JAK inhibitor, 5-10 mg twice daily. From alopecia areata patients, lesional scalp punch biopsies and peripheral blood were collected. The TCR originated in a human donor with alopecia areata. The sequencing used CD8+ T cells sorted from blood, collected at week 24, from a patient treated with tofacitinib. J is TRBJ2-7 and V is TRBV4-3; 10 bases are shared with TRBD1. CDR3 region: CASSLGQGNYEQYF. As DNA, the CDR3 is TGCGCCAGCAGCCTGGGACAGGGGAACTACGAGCAGTACTTC.